The T cell receptor (beta chain) under discussion was sequenced for a study of post-analysis software for immune sequencing data. Carried by the TCR beta cDNA libraries were unique molecular identifiers. Researchers reported 520,000 or so cDNA molecules coming from around 1 to 10 million T cells. TCRdb re-called the PCR reads through MiXCR, storing one row per CDR3 protein. The sample holds 400,000 to 500,000 distinct CDR3 sequences, over 30% seen once. In germline, CDR1 is MDHEN, CDR2 SYDVKM. The V gene end was trimmed by 6 bases and the J gene end by 5 bases; junction bases not matched to a gene: 11. The CDR3 is 15 residues long. Findings and caveats of the study: In patients, about five TRBV segments were more frequent than in controls, with TRBV5-6, TRBV5-1 and TRBV20-1 among them.

This clonotype has just a few counts. The antigen remains unidentified. The source material was blood. This TCR was recovered from a girl aged 2 to 10 with multiple sclerosis. The chain combines TRBV28 with TRBJ2-3; 7 nucleotides align to TRBD2. Written as DNA, the CDR3 is TGTGCCAGCAGGATAGGAGGGAGGGCCATAGATACGCAGTATTTT. Translated: CASRIGGRAIDTQYF.